This TCR beta chain was captured in a study of CXCR3-negative and CXCR3-positive naive CD8 T cells. This CDR3 is 14 amino acids long. CDR1 and CDR2 from the germline V gene are SGDLS and YYNGEE. Study results and caveats: Diversity proved comparably high across both naive subsets and much lower in memory CD8+ cells. More hydrophobic TRB CDR3s were found in CXCR3-positive naive cells than in CXCR3-negative naive cells. Memory cells diverged, while naive CXCR3-positive and CXCR3-negative cells had similar TRBV-TRBJ usage. CXCR3 levels fell partly with cryopreservation; most assays relied on fresh PBMCs.

As for this clonotype: Its antigen remains unidentified.

The libraries of TRB cDNA were constructed through 5' RACE using UMI labels. One entry per CDR3 protein, without DNA, is what TCRdb gives after re-calling the 5' RACE reads. The sample totals about 150,000 distinct CDR3 sequences. Naive CD8+ T cells carried a CD45RO-CCR7+CD27+CD95- phenotype. The V call is TRBV9, the J call TRBJ2-3. This receptor was obtained from a human donor in good health. Some clones in this sample may be carry-over from other donors' samples. The sequenced material came from naive CXCR3+ CD8+ T cells from blood. Described subset: CD45RO-CCR7+CD27+CD95- naive CD8+ T cells expressing CXCR3 (TNR3+). The CDR3 reads CASSVASNADTQYF. The entire variable domain, with the rest obtained from reference TRBV9 and TRBJ2-3, is as follows: DSGVTQTPKHLITATGQRVTLRCSPRSGDLSVYWYQQSLDQGLQFLIQYYNGEERAKGNILERFSAQQFPDLHSELNLSSLELGDSALYFCASSVASNADTQYFGPGTRLTVL.